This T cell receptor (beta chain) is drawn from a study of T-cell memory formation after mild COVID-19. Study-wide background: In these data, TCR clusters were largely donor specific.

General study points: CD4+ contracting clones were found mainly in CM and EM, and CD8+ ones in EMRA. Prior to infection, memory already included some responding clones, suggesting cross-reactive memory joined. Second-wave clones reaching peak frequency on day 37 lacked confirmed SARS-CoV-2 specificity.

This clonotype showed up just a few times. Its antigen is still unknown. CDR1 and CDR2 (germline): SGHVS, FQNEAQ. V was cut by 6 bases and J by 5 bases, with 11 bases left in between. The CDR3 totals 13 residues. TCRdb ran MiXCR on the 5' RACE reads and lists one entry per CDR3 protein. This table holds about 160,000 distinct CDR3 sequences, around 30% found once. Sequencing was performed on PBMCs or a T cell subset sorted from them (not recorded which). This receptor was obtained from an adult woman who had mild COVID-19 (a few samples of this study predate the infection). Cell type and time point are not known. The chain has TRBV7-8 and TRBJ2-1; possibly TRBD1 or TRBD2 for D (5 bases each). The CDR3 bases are TGTGCCAGCAGTTGGGACCTTCACAATGAGCAGTTCTTC. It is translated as CASSWDLHNEQFF. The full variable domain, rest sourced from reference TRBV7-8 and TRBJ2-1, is GAGVSQSPRYKVAKRGQDVALRCDPISGHVSLFWYQQALGQGPEFLTYFQNEAQLDKSGLPSDRFFAERPEGSVSTLKIQRTQQEDSAVYLCASSWDLHNEQFFGPGTRLTVL.